Presented here are 21 T cell receptor beta chains from one specimen sequenced in a study of OX40 agonist ivuxolimab in advanced cancers. Sequencing was performed with immunoSEQ multiplex PCR; in TCRdb, only in-frame clones are kept and a portion is missing. This sample carries 75,000 to 95,000 clones, 75% to 90% of them seen once, and the ten largest clones take over 0.2%. The sequencing used CD4+ or CD8+ T cells sorted from blood, collected in a trial of the OX40 agonist ivuxolimab. These receptors were collected from an adult with an advanced solid tumor such as melanoma, head and neck, liver or kidney cancer.

The chain recombines TRBV28 with TRBJ1-1, with 7 bases that match TRBD1. With V trimmed by 6 bases and J by 5 bases, 6 bases remained unmatched. The CDR3 is made up of 13 amino acids. Germline CDR1 MDHEN, CDR2 SYDVKM. This chain's CDR3 is CASRPGQRTEAFF. The CDR3 DNA sequence: TGTGCCAGCAGGCCGGGACAGAGGACTGAAGCTTTCTTT.

The chain carries TRBV7-6 and TRBJ1-1, with 9 bases fitting TRBD1. The CDR3 runs to 16 residues. CDR1 and CDR2 (germline): SGHVS, FNYEAQ. V lost 5 bases, J lost 5 bases, and 12 bases stayed unmatched. Here the CDR3 reads CASSQTPGTGKTEAFF. The CDR3, as DNA: TGTGCCAGCAGCCAGACCCCCGGGACAGGGAAAACTGAAGCTTTCTTT.

The rearrangement joins TRBV7-2 to TRBJ2-3; D ambiguous. The CDR3 is 14 residues long. V gave up 1 base and J gave up 6 bases, with 11 bases separating them. Germline assignment: CDR1 SGHTA and CDR2 FQGNSA. This CDR3 reads CASSLVAATDTQYF. In DNA, the CDR3 is TGTGCCAGCAGCTTAGTCGCGGCTACGGATACGCAGTATTTT.

V gene TRBV7-3 combines with J gene TRBJ2-1; D is unclear. Looked up from germline, CDR1 is SGHTA and CDR2 is FQGTGA. This CDR3 contains 16 residues. Trimming pared 1 base from V and 0 bases from J, leaving 10 bases between. The CDR3: CASSLISYSSYNEQFF. In nucleotides, the CDR3 is TGTGCCAGCAGCTTAATCTCCTACAGCTCCTACAATGAGCAGTTCTTC.

DNA for the CDR3: TGTGCCAGCAGCTTGGACAGGGGGCCGGAAAAACTGTTTTTT. This translates into CASSLDRGPEKLFF. This rearrangement joins TRBV5-6 to TRBJ1-4; 9 bases are shared with TRBD1. V lost 0 bases and J lost 8; bases outside the gene matches: 2. CDR1 and CDR2 (germline): SGHDT, YYEEEE. The CDR3 runs 14 residues.

The chain combines TRBV5-1 with TRBJ2-2, with TRBD2 matching over 7 bases. This CDR3 is built from 15 residues. Looked up from germline, CDR1 is SGHRS and CDR2 is YFSETQ. The trim removed 4 bases at V and 4 bases at J, leaving 7 bases unmatched. The CDR3 region has the DNA TGCGCCAGCAGCGGTTTAGCGGGTGCCACCGGGGAGCTGTTTTTT. Encoded protein: CASSGLAGATGELFF.

This clone is a singleton in its sample. The chain is built from TRBV28 and TRBJ2-1; D is uncertain. The CDR3 runs to 14 residues. V lost 7 bases and J 6 bases, leaving 16 bases between the germline ends. The germline gives CDR1 MDHEN, CDR2 SYDVKM. The CDR3 here is CASTLGSWGNEQFF. The CDR3 DNA sequence: TGTGCCAGCACCCTAGGATCCTGGGGCAATGAGCAGTTCTTC.

V and J are TRBV1 and TRBJ1-6. TRBV1 is assigned pseudogene status. The CDR3 has 16 amino acids. The DNA for the CDR3 is TGCACCAGCAGCCTGTCGGCAGGACCCCATAATTCACCCCTCCACTTT. Amino acids: CTSSLSAGPHNSPLHF.

This chain joins TRBV7-2 and TRBJ2-5; a weak D match, TRBD2 (7 bases). Trimming left V 7 bases short and J 1 base short, with 16 bases between. The CDR3 spans 15 residues. Germline V gene data show CDR1 as SGHTA and CDR2 as FQGNSA. CDR3 DNA: TGTGCCAGCACCCGGGCGAGGGGGGGCCAAGAGACCCAGTACTTC. This translates into CASTRARGGQETQYF. The whole variable domain, remainder taken from reference TRBV7-2 and TRBJ2-5, is GAGVSQSPSNKVTEKGKDVELRCDPISGHTALYWYRQSLGQGLEFLIYFQGNSAPDKSGLPSDRFSAERTGGSVSTLTIQRTQQEDSAVYLCASTRARGGQETQYFGPGTRLLVL.

The chain carries TRBV6-1 and TRBJ1-5; possibly TRBD1 for D (5 bases). Trimming took off 2 bases at V and 4 bases at J, with 15 bases between the two ends. Germline values: CDR1 MNHNS, CDR2 SASEGT. The CDR3 is 16 residues long. The CDR3 DNA sequence: TGTGCCAGCAGTGAACAGGGTGGGCAGAGGAATCAGCCCCAGCATTTT. It codes for CASSEQGGQRNQPQHF.

This clone was counted between two and nine times. The V gene is TRBV4-2, the J gene TRBJ1-5, with D unresolved. Germline assignment: CDR1 LGHNA and CDR2 YNFKEQ. Trimming pared 1 base from V and 2 bases from J, leaving 9 bases between. This CDR3 has 15 amino acids. Here the CDR3 DNA reads TGTGCCAGCAGCCAAGGATACGGGGGCAATCAGCCCCAGCATTTT. This sequence encodes CASSQGYGGNQPQHF.

The chain combines TRBV5-1 with TRBJ1-2, with D unclear. This CDR3 comprises 14 residues. V was clipped by 0 bases and J by 4 bases, with 10 bases between them. The germline gives CDR1 SGHRS, CDR2 YFSETQ. CDR3 coding DNA: TGCGCCAGCAGCTTGGGCGGCAGACTCTATGGCTACACCTTC. Amino acid sequence: CASSLGGRLYGYTF.

This sequence joins TRBV29-1 and TRBJ2-2; TRBD1 matches at 8 bases. The ends lost 7 bases at V and 7 bases at J; junction bases unmatched: 8. Germline V gene lookup returns CDR1 SQVTM and CDR2 ANQGSEA. The CDR3 totals 13 residues. CDR3 sequence reads: CSAETGEGGELFF. The CDR3 nucleotides are TGCAGCGCTGAGACAGGGGAAGGCGGGGAGCTGTTTTTT.

The J gene is TRBJ1-6, the V gene TRBV4-3; 9 bases match TRBD1. The ends lost 6 bases at V and 9 bases at J; junction bases unmatched: 15. The CDR3 contains 17 residues. CDR1 is LGHNA and CDR2 is YSLEER in the germline V gene. The CDR3 sequence is CASRRESSGQGGSPLHF. The CDR3 nucleotides are TGCGCCAGCAGAAGAGAGAGCTCGGGACAGGGTGGTTCACCCCTCCACTTT.

V and J are TRBV5-1 and TRBJ2-7; the D gene is possibly TRBD1 (6 bases). The CDR3 runs to 15 residues. Germline lookup yields CDR1 SGHRS and CDR2 YFSETQ. Trimming took off 4 bases at V and 2 bases at J, with 16 bases between the two ends. Here the CDR3 DNA reads TGCGCCAGCAGCGTGTACTCACAGGGACCCTACGAGCAGTACTTC. Translation gives CASSVYSQGPYEQYF.

This clone was detected only once. CDR3 sequence: CASSRSGTDSYEQYV. DNA of the CDR3: TGCGCCAGCAGCCGCTCCGGGACAGACTCCTACGAGCAGTACGTC. The chain combines TRBV5-1 with TRBJ2-7, with 7 bases matching TRBD1. The V and J ends lost 4 bases and 0 bases, in that order; junction bases with no gene match: 7. This CDR3 is built from 15 residues. CDR1 is SGHRS, CDR2 YFSETQ, per germline.

This clone occurred once. The CDR3: CASSSRDGSYEQYV. The CDR3 coding sequence is TGTGCCAGCAGTTCCCGGGACGGATCCTACGAGCAGTACGTC. The gene calls are TRBV6-4 and TRBJ2-7, with D perhaps assigned TRBD1 or TRBD2 (5 bases each). The CDR3 has 14 amino acids. Germline V gene lookup returns CDR1 MRHNA and CDR2 SNTAGT. The V end lost 5 bases, the J end lost 1 base, and 12 bases lay between the germline ends.

This chain joins TRBV11-2 and TRBJ1-6, with D possibly TRBD1 on 5 matching bases. With 1 base removed from V and 7 bases from J, the gap between germline ends came to 11 bases. CDR1 SGHAT and CDR2 FQNNGV come from the germline V gene. This CDR3 is built from 15 residues. CDR3 DNA sequence: TGTGCCAGCAGCTTAGTTCTGACAGCCAATTCACCCCTCCACTTT. Translated: CASSLVLTANSPLHF.

The chain has TRBV7-3 and TRBJ2-7, with TRBD1 identical over 10 bases. The CDR3 contains 16 residues. V gave up 5 bases and J gave up 0 bases; unmatched junction bases: 7. Germline CDR1 and CDR2: SGHTA and FQGTGA. CDR3 sequence reads: CASSPQGQGLSYEQYF. The CDR3 DNA reads as TGTGCCAGCAGCCCCCAGGGACAGGGGCTCTCCTACGAGCAGTACTTC.

The rearrangement joins TRBV7-8 to TRBJ2-5; D ambiguous. This CDR3 is built from 11 residues. The V gene's germline CDR1 is SGHVS and CDR2 FQNEAQ. Trimming left V 2 bases short and J 4 bases short, with 2 bases between. CDR3: CASSLTETQYF. In DNA form, the CDR3 reads TGTGCCAGCAGCTTAACAGAGACCCAGTACTTC. The full variable domain, in which reference TRBV7-8 and TRBJ2-5 provide the parts outside the CDR3, is GAGVSQSPRYKVAKRGQDVALRCDPISGHVSLFWYQQALGQGPEFLTYFQNEAQLDKSGLPSDRFFAERPEGSVSTLKIQRTQQEDSAVYLCASSLTETQYFGPGTRLLVL.

The chain has TRBV5-1 and TRBJ2-7, with 10 bases identical to TRBD2. Germline-derived CDR1 and CDR2 are SGHRS and YFSETQ. This CDR3 is 17 amino acids long. The V segment lost 0 bases and the J segment 1 base; nucleotides outside the gene matches: 7. CDR3 sequence (DNA): TGCGCCAGCAGCTTGGCCGGCGTAGCGGGGGGATCCTACGAGCAGTACTTC. Its protein is CASSLAGVAGGSYEQYF.